These T cell receptor beta chains were read from a single sample in a study of blood T cell repertoires in COVID-19. Assay: immunoSEQ multiplex PCR; the TCRdb copy retains only in-frame clones and omits some. The sample lists about 260,000 clones; approximately 86% were seen once. What was sequenced was peripheral blood. Receptor source: a man aged 25-45 years with active or convalescent COVID-19. CDR3s include the opening cysteine and the closing phenylalanine or tryptophan. A D gene is named only where the DNA matches it firmly. Clone size is given for some rows only: seen once, a few or many times, or a class if the clone is expanded.

j_call clone_size v_call d_call cdr3_nt cdr3_aa
TRBJ1-1 NA TRBV3-1/TRBV3-2 TRBD1 TGTGCCAGCAGACTCCAGGCTCGGGACAGGGGGCACCAGAACACTGAAGCTTTCTTT CASRLQARDRGHQNTEAFF
TRBJ2-2 NA TRBV20-1 NA TGCAGTGCTAGTTCTGCGGGGACCGGGGAGCTGTTTTTT CSASSAGTGELFF
TRBJ1-4 NA TRBV15 TRBD1 TGTGCCACCAGCAGGGACAGGGGCCGTGAAAAACTGTTTTTT CATSRDRGREKLFF
TRBJ2-2 NA TRBV5-6 NA TGTGCCAGCACCCGGGGCGGGGAGCTGTTTTTT CASTRGGELFF
TRBJ2-2 NA TRBV5-4 NA TGTGCCAGCAGCTCCGACACCGGGGAGCTGTTTTTT CASSSDTGELFF
TRBJ2-7 few TRBV5-5 TRBD1 TGTGCCAGCAGCTCCAGACAGGGTAGCCACGAGCAGTACTTC CASSSRQGSHEQYF
TRBJ1-1 NA TRBV3-1/TRBV3-2 NA TGTGCCAGCAGCCACCCTGGGGACGCCGGGGGTCCTGAAGCTTTCTTT CASSHPGDAGGPEAFF
TRBJ2-5 NA TRBV7-2 TRBD2 TGTGCCAGCAGCATAACTAGCGGGGGGGGCCGGGGGACCCAGTACTTC CASSITSGGGRGTQYF
TRBJ2-5 NA TRBV7-3 TRBD2 TGTGCCAGCAGCTTACTGGCGGGGGATGACGCGACCCAGTACTTC CASSLLAGDDATQYF
TRBJ1-3 NA TRBV9 NA TGTGCCAGCACCGATACGCAGGGGCACTCTGGAAACACCATATATTTT CASTDTQGHSGNTIYF
TRBJ1-3 NA TRBV4-1 NA TGCGCCAGCAGCCAAGGTGGTAGGGGCTCTGGAAACACCATATATTTT CASSQGGRGSGNTIYF
TRBJ1-1 NA TRBV27 NA TGTGCCAGCAGTTTATCAGCCGTACAGGGCATAGCTGAAGCTTTCTTT CASSLSAVQGIAEAFF
TRBJ1-6 NA TRBV7-2 TRBD1 TGTGCCAGCAGCTTAGACGGACAGGGAATGTCACCCCTCCACTTT CASSLDGQGMSPLHF
TRBJ1-5 NA TRBV7-9 NA TGTGCCAGCAGCTCCGGGGTCAGCAATCAGCCCCAGCATTTT CASSSGVSNQPQHF
TRBJ2-7 NA TRBV25-1 TRBD1 TGTGCCAGCAGAGGGACAGCCGCCTACGAGCAGTACTTC CASRGTAAYEQYF
TRBJ2-2 few TRBV5-1 TRBD2 TGCGCCAGCAGCTGGACTAGCGGTAACACCGGGGAGCTGTTTTTT CASSWTSGNTGELFF
TRBJ2-7 NA TRBV6-5 TRBD1 TGTGCCAGCAGTTACACGACAGGGGGAGGTGGGCAGTACTTC CASSYTTGGGGQYF
TRBJ1-5 NA TRBV4-2 TRBD1 TGTGCCAGCAGCCAAGGAACAGGGGTAGGACAGCCCCAGCATTTT CASSQGTGVGQPQHF
TRBJ2-1 NA TRBV3-1/TRBV3-2 TRBD2 TGTGCCAGCAGCCAAGATCCTCTAGCGGAGACGATGGGATACAATGAGCAGTTCTTC CASSQDPLAETMGYNEQFF
TRBJ2-3 NA TRBV7-6 NA TGTGCCAGCAGCTTAGATCGGGGTACCACAGATACGCAGTATTTT CASSLDRGTTDTQYF
TRBJ2-5 NA TRBV7-2 NA TGTGCCAGCAGCTTACTAGGACTACAGTACTTC CASSLLGLQYF
TRBJ2-7 NA TRBV4-3 NA TGCGCCAGCAGCCAAGCGGTGGACGGACACTACGAGCAGTACTTC CASSQAVDGHYEQYF
TRBJ1-2 NA TRBV29-1 NA TGCAGCGTTGAACGGGGAACTAACTATGGCTACACCTTC CSVERGTNYGYTF
TRBJ1-4 NA TRBV11-2 NA TGTGCCAGCAGCTTAGGGGGGCTGGGGCTATTTAATGAAAAACTGTTTTTT CASSLGGLGLFNEKLFF
TRBJ2-7 NA TRBV4-1 TRBD2 TGCGCCAGCAGCCAATATGATAGCGGGGGGCCCTACGAGCAGTACTTC CASSQYDSGGPYEQYF
TRBJ2-7 NA TRBV6-5 NA TGTGCCAGCAGTTACGTAGGGGCCACGGTCGAGCAGTACTTC CASSYVGATVEQYF
TRBJ1-1 NA TRBV18 NA TGTGCCAGCTCACCACTCCGGGAAAACACTGAAGCTTTCTTT CASSPLRENTEAFF
TRBJ2-3 NA TRBV11-3 NA TGTGCCAGCAGCCCGGGGACTAGCACAGATACGCAGTATTTT CASSPGTSTDTQYF
TRBJ2-2 NA TRBV7-2 NA TGTGCCAGCAGCCCGAGAGGCGCCGGGGAGCTGTTTTTT CASSPRGAGELFF
TRBJ2-1 NA TRBV30 NA TGTGCCTACAGTTCTATCAGCTCCTACAATGAGCAGTTCTTC CAYSSISSYNEQFF
TRBJ2-2 NA TRBV4-1 TRBD1 TGCGCCAGCAGCGACAGGGACGGGACCGGGGAGCTGTTTTTT CASSDRDGTGELFF
TRBJ1-3 NA TRBV7-7 NA TGTGCCAGCAGCTTAGACCGGGGTAGTGGAAACACCATATATTTT CASSLDRGSGNTIYF
TRBJ1-2 NA TRBV7-8 NA TGTGCCAGCAGCTCCACCAGGGGCCCTAACTATGGCTACACCTTC CASSSTRGPNYGYTF
TRBJ1-3 once TRBV5-6 NA TGTGCCAGCAGCTTGCGGTTCCTAAAGTCCTCTGGAAACACCATATATTTT CASSLRFLKSSGNTIYF
TRBJ1-1 NA TRBV3-1/TRBV3-2 NA TGTGCCAGCAGCCTAACATCGGAAGGAGGGCGAGCTTTCTTT CASSLTSEGGRAFF
TRBJ1-2 NA TRBV19 TRBD1 TGTGCCAGTAGTCTGACCGGGACAGGGTTTGCTGGCTACACCTTC CASSLTGTGFAGYTF
TRBJ2-5 NA TRBV11-3 NA TGTGCCAGCAGCCGGGGGATGGGGGGGCTTCAAGAGACCCAGTACTTC CASSRGMGGLQETQYF
TRBJ2-7 NA TRBV18 NA TGTGCCAGCTCACCGGGTGGACAGACAGTTTACGAGCAGTACTTC CASSPGGQTVYEQYF
TRBJ2-2 NA TRBV5-1 TRBD2 TGCGCCAGCAGCTTGCATCCGGGGGGTAACACCGGGGAGCTGTTTTTT CASSLHPGGNTGELFF
TRBJ1-4 NA TRBV19 NA TGTGCCAGTAAGAGGGCAGGCCCTAATGAAAAACTGTTTTTT CASKRAGPNEKLFF
TRBJ2-5 once TRBV3-1/TRBV3-2 TRBD1 TGTGCCGCCAGCAGATCAGGGGGGACCCAGTACTTC CAASRSGGTQYF
TRBJ1-6 NA TRBV7-6 TRBD1 TGTGCCAGCAGGGCGACAGGGTCGGATAATTCACCCCTCCACTTT CASRATGSDNSPLHF
TRBJ1-2 NA TRBV2 NA TGTGCCAGCAGTGAAACTAGGGCGGATGGCTACACCTTC CASSETRADGYTF
TRBJ1-6 NA TRBV4-1 TRBD1 TGCGCCAGCAGCCAACTGGGACAGGGGAATTCACCCCTCCACTTT CASSQLGQGNSPLHF
TRBJ2-3 NA TRBV12-3/TRBV12-4 NA TGTGCCAGCAGTTTATCCGCAGGGGATACGCAGTATTTT CASSLSAGDTQYF
TRBJ1-5 NA TRBV18 NA TGTGCCAGCTCACCACTCCGGACAGAGGATCAGCCCCAGCATTTT CASSPLRTEDQPQHF
TRBJ1-4 NA TRBV21-1 NA TGTGCCAGCAGCAAAGGACAGGTAGGTGAAAAACTGTTTTTT CASSKGQVGEKLFF
TRBJ2-3 once TRBV19 TRBD2 TGTGCCAGTGGGGCTAGCGGGGGTGGTAGCACAGATACGCAGTATTTT CASGASGGGSTDTQYF
TRBJ1-4 NA TRBV30 NA TGTGCCTGGAGTGTGTTCCGTGAAAAACTGTTTTTT CAWSVFREKLFF
TRBJ1-2 NA TRBV12-3/TRBV12-4 NA TGTGCCAGCAGCGACAGATACTATGGCTACACCTTC CASSDRYYGYTF
TRBJ1-1 NA TRBV5-1 NA TGCGCCAGCAGCTTGGACAGGGTATGGGACACTGAAGCTTTCTTT CASSLDRVWDTEAFF
TRBJ1-5 NA TRBV15 NA TGTGCCACCAGCAGTGGGCAGGGAAGCAATCAGCCCCAGCATTTT CATSSGQGSNQPQHF